This TCR beta chain was sequenced during a study of long-term antiretroviral therapy in people with HIV. Two or more post-ART PBMC samples, plus at least one pre-ART sample, were available for each donor. General study results and limits: Patients on ART gained diversity, which nonetheless stayed below transplant donor controls. Drawn between the mid-2000s and the late 2010s, the blood was possibly obtained under older ART regimens. Before ART, certain clones expanded, and these dominated the repertoire at all time points.

This clone appeared once. Its antigen is unidentified. Runs used v3.0 of the immunoSEQ assay and were done at survey level. The table came from immunoSEQ multiplex PCR; TCRdb's copy has only in-frame clones and leaves some out. In the table there are tens of thousands of clones, approximately 90% of which are singletons. This clonotype originated in a woman in her forties with HIV. The specimen comprised unsorted PBMCs, sampled more than 5 years after starting antiretroviral therapy.

Written as DNA, the CDR3 is TGTGCCAGCAGCTTTCTCGCTGTTGGGATGGGGAATGAAAAACTGTTTTTT. This sequence encodes CASSFLAVGMGNEKLFF. The chain joins TRBV5-5 to TRBJ1-4; D is unclear. In germline, CDR1 is SGHKS, CDR2 YYEKEE (reference sequence). Between the trimmed V and J ends, which lost 2 bases and 5 bases, there was a span of 19 bases. CDR3 length: 17 amino acids.